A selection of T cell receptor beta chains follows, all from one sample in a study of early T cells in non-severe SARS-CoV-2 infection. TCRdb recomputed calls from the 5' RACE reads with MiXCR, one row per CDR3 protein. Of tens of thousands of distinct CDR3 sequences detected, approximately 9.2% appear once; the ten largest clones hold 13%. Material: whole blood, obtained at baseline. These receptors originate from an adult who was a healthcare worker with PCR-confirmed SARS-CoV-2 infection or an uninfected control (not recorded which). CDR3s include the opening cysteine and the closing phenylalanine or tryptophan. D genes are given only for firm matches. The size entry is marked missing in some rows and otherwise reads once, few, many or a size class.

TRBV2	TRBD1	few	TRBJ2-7	TGTGCCAGCAGTCGACAGGGATCGTACGAGCAGTACTTC	CASSRQGSYEQYF
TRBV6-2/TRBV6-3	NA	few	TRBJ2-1	TGTGCCAGCAAGGGACTGCTAAACAATGAGCAGTTCTTC	CASKGLLNNEQFF
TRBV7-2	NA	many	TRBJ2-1	TGTGCCAGCAGCTTAGAGTTCTACAATGAGCAGTTCTTC	CASSLEFYNEQFF
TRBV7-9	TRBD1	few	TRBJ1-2	TGTGCCAGCAGCACAGGGGAGGGAAATGGCTACACCTTC	CASSTGEGNGYTF
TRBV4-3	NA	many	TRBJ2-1	TGCGCCAGCAGCCAAGATCTAGGCGGTCGCTACAATGAGCAGTTCTTC	CASSQDLGGRYNEQFF
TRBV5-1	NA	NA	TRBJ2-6	TGCGCCAGCAGCTCGGACGTTAGAAGCTCTGGGGCCAACGTCCTGACTTTC	CASSSDVRSSGANVLTF
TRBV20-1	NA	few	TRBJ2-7	TGCAGTGCTAGAGTTCCCTCGAGCTCCTACGAGCAGTACTTC	CSARVPSSSYEQYF
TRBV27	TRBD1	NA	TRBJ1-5	TGTGCCCATAAGGGGACAGGGGGAAGGCAGCCCCAGCATTTT	CAHKGTGGRQPQHF
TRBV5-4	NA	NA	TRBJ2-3	TGTGCCAGCAGCTTCGTGCAGAGCACAGATACGCAGTATTTT	CASSFVQSTDTQYF
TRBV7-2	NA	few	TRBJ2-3	TGTGCCAGCAGCACTACCATGGCCACAGATACGCAGTATTTT	CASSTTMATDTQYF
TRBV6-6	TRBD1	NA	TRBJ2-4	TGTGCCAGCAGTTATCGACAGGGTCCGGACATTCAGTACTTC	CASSYRQGPDIQYF
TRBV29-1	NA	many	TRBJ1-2	TGCAGCGTAGGACCGGACGGTGACTATGGCTACACCTTC	CSVGPDGDYGYTF
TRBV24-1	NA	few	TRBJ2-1	TGTGCCACCAGTGACTACGCGGGACACCTATACAATGAGCAGTTCTTC	CATSDYAGHLYNEQFF
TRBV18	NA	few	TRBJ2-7	TGTGCCAGCTCACCAAGGGACCACGAGCAGTACTTC	CASSPRDHEQYF
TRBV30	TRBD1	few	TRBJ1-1	TGTGCCTGGAGCGGACAGGGGACCACTGAAGCTTTCTTT	CAWSGQGTTEAFF
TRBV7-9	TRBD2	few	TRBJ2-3	TGTGCCAGCAGAACCCGGGGGGGCAGCCTGGGAGATACGCAGTATTTT	CASRTRGGSLGDTQYF